Detailed here is one T cell receptor beta chain. Its antigen is undetermined. This record comes from a study of regulatory T cells in long-lasting Graves disease. Study results and limitations: Tissue studied was limited to peripheral blood, excluding thyroid tissue.

CDR1 is DFQATT, CDR2 SNEGSKA, per germline (reference sequence). V was pared by 5 bases and J by 2 bases, with 17 bases between. The CDR3 spans 15 residues. Time point denoted: newly diagnosed GD, antithyroid drugs for less than 3 months. PBMCs were the source of the RNA used for TCR sequencing. In building TCR beta libraries, iRepertoire HTBI primers were used together with Arm-PCR of CDR3 regions. Via MiXCR, TCRdb re-called the multiplex PCR reads, giving one row per CDR3 protein. The repertoire holds hundreds of thousands of distinct CDR3 sequences, with 15% to 20% as singletons. These same data were also listed under a study on T cells in Graves' hyperthyroidism and ophthalmopathy.

The sample here was peripheral blood mononuclear cells (PBMCs), taken at new diagnosis, from a patient treated with antithyroid drugs. The source is a man aged 18 to 35 with Graves disease. The chain links TRBV20-1 to TRBJ2-3, with D uncertain. CDR3 nucleotides: TGCAGTGCTTCGACTTGGGATAGAAACACAGATACGCAGTATTTT. Translated: CSASTWDRNTDTQYF.